These T cell receptor beta chains were read from a single sample in a study of T cells expressing NK-cell markers. TCRdb reprocessed the 5' RACE reads and keeps a single row for each CDR3 protein, giving no DNA. This sample's clone table lists some 450,000 distinct CDR3 sequences. The sample taken for sequencing was blood T cells: a sorted CD56 or NKG2C T cell subset, CD4+ or CD8+ T cells, or bulk PBMC T cells (not recorded which). The receptors stem from a woman aged 18 to 69 in good health. Both conserved end residues are part of each CDR3. The order of the fields is CDR3 protein, J gene, V gene.

CASSADLGDTQYF | TRBJ2-3 | TRBV9
CSASSAPGNTIYF | TRBJ1-3 | TRBV20-1
CASREGDRAPTEAFF | TRBJ1-1 | TRBV11-2
CASSSSLKGGTPLHF | TRBJ1-6 | TRBV5-1
CASRRGREETQYF | TRBJ2-5 | TRBV7-8
CSAVRTGELFF | TRBJ2-2 | TRBV20-1
CATSRDGSLRAF | TRBJ1-2 | TRBV15
CATSDRPNYGYTF | TRBJ1-2 | TRBV6-2/TRBV6-3
CASSQAQSLTEAFF | TRBJ1-1 | TRBV4-3
CSASGTENTEAFF | TRBJ1-1 | TRBV20-1
CASSSSPAASRHVKTGELFF | TRBJ2-2 | TRBV11-1
CSAPGTRYEQYF | TRBJ2-7 | TRBV20-1
CASSLVGVSFTDTQYF | TRBJ2-3 | TRBV12-3/TRBV12-4
CASSVGDSNTEAFF | TRBJ1-1 | TRBV9
CASSYSLGGGSDEQFF | TRBJ2-1 | TRBV6-5
CASSPGGGPGTGELFF | TRBJ2-2 | TRBV11-2
CASRRDITDTQYF | TRBJ2-3 | TRBV19
CASSTGGDTEAFF | TRBJ1-1 | TRBV19